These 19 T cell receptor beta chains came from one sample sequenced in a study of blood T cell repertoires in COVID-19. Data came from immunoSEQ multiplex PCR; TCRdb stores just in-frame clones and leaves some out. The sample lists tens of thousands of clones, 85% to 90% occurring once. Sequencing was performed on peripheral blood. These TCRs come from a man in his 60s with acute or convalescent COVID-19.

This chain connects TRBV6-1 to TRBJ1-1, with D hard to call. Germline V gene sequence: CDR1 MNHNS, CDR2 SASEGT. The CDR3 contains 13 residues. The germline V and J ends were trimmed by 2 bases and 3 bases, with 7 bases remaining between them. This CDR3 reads CASSEPPYTEAFF. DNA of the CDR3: TGTGCCAGCAGTGAACCCCCATACACTGAAGCTTTCTTT.

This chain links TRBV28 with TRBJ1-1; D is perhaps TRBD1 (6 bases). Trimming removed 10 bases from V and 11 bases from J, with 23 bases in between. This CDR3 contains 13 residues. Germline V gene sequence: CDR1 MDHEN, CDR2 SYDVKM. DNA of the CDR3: TGTGCCACCAACTCGCCGGGACAAGGTAGGGCTTTCTTT. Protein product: CATNSPGQGRAFF.

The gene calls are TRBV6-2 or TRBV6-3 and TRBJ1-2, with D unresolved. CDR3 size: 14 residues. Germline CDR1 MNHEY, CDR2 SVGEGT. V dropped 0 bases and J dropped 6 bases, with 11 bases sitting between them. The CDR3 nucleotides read TGTGCCAGCAGTTACTCGAGGAGGTCCCATGGCTACACCTTC. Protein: CASSYSRRSHGYTF.

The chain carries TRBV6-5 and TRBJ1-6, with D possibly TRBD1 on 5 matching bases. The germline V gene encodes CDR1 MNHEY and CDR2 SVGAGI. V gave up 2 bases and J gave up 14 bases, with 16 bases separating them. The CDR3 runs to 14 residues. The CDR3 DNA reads TGTGCCAGCAGTTACAGGGGCCAGTACTCATCCCTCCACTTT. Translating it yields CASSYRGQYSSLHF.

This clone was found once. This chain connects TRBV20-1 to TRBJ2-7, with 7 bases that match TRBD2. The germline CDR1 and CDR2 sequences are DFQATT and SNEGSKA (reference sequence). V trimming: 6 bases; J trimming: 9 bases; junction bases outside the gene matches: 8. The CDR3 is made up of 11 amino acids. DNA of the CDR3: TGCAGTGCCGGACTAGGTGCGGTGCAGTACTTC. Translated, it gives CSAGLGAVQYF.

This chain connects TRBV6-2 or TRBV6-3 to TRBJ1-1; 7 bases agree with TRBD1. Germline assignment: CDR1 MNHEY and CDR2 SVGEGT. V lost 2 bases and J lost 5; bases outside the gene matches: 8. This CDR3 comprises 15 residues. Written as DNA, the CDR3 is TGTGCCAGCAGTTACGGGGCAGGGGGAAGGACTGAAGCTTTCTTT. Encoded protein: CASSYGAGGRTEAFF.

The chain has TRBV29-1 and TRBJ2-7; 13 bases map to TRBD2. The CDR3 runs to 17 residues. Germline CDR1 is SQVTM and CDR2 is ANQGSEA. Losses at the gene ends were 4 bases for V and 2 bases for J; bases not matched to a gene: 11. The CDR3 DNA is TGCAGCGTTGGGACTAGCGGGAGTTTGGGACCTCCCTACGAGCAGTACTTC. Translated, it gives CSVGTSGSLGPPYEQYF.

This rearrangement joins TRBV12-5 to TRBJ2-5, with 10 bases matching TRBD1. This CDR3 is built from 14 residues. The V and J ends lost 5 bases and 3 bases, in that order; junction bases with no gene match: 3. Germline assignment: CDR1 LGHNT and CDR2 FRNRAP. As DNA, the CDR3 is TGTGCTAGTGGTACCGGACAGGGGGAAGAGACCCAGTACTTC. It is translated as CASGTGQGEETQYF.

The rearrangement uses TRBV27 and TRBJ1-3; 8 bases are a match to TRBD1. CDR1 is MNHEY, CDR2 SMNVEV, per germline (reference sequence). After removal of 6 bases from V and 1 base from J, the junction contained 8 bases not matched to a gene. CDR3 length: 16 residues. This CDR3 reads CASSPRWTGSGNTIYF. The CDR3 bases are TGTGCCAGCAGCCCACGTTGGACAGGGTCTGGAAACACCATATATTTT.

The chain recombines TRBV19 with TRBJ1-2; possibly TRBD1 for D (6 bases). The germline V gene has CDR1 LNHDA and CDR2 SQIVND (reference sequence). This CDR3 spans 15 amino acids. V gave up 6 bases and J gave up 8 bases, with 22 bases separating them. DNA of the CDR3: TGTGCCAGTAGCTTAAACAGGGAAGGACAGCTCGGCTACACCTTC. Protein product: CASSLNREGQLGYTF.

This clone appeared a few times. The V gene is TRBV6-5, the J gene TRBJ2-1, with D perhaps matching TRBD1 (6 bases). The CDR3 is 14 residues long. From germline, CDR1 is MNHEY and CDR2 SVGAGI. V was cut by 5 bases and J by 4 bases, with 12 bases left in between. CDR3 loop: CASSPGHVYNEQFF. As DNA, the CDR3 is TGTGCCAGCAGTCCGGGACACGTTTACAATGAGCAGTTCTTC.

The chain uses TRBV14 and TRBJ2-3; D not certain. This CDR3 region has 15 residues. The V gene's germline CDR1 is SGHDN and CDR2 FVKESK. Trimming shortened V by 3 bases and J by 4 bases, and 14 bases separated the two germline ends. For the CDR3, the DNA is TGTGCCAGCAGCCACCCTAGATCGAATGCAGATACGCAGTATTTT. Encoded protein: CASSHPRSNADTQYF.

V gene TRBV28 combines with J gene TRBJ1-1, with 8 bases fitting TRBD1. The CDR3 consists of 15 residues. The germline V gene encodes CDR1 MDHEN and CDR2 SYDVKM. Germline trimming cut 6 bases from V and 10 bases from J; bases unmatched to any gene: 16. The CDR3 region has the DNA TGTGCCAGCAGCCTAAACCCACATCCGACAGGGGCAGCTTTCTTT. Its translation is CASSLNPHPTGAAFF.

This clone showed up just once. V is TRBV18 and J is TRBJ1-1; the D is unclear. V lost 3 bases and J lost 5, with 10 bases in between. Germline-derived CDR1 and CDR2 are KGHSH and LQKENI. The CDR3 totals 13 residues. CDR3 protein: CASSPAIGTEAFF. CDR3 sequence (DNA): TGTGCCAGCTCACCGGCTATCGGGACTGAAGCTTTCTTT.

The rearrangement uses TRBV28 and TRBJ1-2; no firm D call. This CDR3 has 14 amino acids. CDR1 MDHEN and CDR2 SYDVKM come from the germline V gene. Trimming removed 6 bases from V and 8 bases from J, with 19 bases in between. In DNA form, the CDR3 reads TGTGCCAGCAGGCAGGATTTCCCAAGCCGGGGCTACACCTTC. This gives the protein CASRQDFPSRGYTF.

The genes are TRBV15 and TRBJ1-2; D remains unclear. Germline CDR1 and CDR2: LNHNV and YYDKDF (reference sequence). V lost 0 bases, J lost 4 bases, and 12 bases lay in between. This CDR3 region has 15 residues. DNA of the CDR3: TGTGCCACCAGCAGAGATCCCCCCGCCGGCTATGGCTACACCTTC. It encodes CATSRDPPAGYGYTF.

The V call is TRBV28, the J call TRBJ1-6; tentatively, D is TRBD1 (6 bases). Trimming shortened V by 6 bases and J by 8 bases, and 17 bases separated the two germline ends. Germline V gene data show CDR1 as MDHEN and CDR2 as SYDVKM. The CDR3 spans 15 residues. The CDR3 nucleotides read TGTGCCAGCAGACCCTCGGGTGGGGGCGATTCACCCCTCCACTTT. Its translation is CASRPSGGGDSPLHF.

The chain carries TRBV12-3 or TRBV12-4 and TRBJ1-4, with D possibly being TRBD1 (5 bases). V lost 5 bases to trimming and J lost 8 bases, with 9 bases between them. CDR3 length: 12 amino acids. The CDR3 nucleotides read TGTGCCAGCAGTGGGGCAGTCGAAAAACTGTTTTTT. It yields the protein CASSGAVEKLFF.

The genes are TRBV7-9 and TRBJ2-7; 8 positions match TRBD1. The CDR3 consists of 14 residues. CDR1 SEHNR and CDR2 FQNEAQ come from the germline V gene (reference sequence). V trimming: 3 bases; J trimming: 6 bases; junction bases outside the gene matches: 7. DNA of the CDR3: TGTGCCAGCAGCTTTACCGCAGGGGGCGCCGAGCAGTACTTC. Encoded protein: CASSFTAGGAEQYF.